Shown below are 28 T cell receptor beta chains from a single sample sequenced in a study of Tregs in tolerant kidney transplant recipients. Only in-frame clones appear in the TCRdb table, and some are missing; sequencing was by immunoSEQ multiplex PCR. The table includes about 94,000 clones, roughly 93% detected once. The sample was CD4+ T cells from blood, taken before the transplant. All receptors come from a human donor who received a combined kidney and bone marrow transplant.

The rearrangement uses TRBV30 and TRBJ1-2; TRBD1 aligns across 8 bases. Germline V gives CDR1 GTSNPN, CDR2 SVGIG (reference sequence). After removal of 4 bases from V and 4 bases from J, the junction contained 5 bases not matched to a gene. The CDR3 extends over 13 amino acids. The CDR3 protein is CAWNPDRAYGYTF. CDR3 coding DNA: TGTGCCTGGAACCCGGACAGGGCCTATGGCTACACCTTC. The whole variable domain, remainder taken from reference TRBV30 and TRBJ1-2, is SQTIHQWPATLVQPVGSPLSLECTVEGTSNPNLYWYRQAAGRGLQLLFYSVGIGQISSEVPQNLSASRPQDRQFILSSKKLLLSDSGFYLCAWNPDRAYGYTFGSGTRLTVV.

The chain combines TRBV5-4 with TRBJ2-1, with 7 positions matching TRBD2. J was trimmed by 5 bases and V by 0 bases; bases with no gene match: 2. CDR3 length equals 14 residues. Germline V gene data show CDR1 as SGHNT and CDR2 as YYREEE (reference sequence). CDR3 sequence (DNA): TGTGCCAGCAGCTTGGTGGGGGGGAACAATGAGCAGTTCTTC. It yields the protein CASSLVGGNNEQFF.

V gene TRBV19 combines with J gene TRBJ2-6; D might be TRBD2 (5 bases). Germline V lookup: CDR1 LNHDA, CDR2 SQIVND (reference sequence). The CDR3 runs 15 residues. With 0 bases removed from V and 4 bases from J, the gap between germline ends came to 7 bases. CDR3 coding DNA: TGTGCCAGTAGTATAGAAGCGGTGGGGGCCAACGTCCTGACTTTC. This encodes CASSIEAVGANVLTF.

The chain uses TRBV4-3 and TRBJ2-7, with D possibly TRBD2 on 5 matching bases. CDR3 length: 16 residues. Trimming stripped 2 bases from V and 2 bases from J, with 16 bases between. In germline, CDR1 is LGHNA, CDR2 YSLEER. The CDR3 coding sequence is TGCGCCAGCAGCCAAAGAGGCGGGCTGAGTACCTACGAGCAGTACTTC. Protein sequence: CASSQRGGLSTYEQYF.

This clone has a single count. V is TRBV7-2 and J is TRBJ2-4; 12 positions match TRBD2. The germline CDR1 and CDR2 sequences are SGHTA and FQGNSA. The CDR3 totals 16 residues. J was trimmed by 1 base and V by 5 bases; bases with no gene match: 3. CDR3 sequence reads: CASSQTSGGAKNIQYF. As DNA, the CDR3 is TGTGCCAGCAGCCAGACTAGCGGGGGTGCCAAAAACATTCAGTACTTC.

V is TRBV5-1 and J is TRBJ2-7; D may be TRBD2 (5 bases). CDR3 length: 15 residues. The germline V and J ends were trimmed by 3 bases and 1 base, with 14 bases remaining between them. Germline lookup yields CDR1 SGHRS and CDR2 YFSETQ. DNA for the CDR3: TGCGCCAGCAGCTGGGAGAGTTCCCTTTCCTACGAGCAGTACTTC. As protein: CASSWESSLSYEQYF.

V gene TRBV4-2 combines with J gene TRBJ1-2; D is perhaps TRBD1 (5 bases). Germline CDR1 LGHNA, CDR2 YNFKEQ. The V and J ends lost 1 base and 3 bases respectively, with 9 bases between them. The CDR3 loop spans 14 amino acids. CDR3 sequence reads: CASSQGRVDYGYTF. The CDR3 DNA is TGTGCCAGCAGCCAAGGCAGGGTGGACTATGGCTACACCTTC.

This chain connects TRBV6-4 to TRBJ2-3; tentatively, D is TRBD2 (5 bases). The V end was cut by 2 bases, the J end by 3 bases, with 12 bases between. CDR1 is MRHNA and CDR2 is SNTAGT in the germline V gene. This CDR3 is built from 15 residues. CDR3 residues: CASSDRASGTDTQYF. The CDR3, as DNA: TGTGCCAGCAGTGACCGGGCGAGCGGTACAGATACGCAGTATTTT.

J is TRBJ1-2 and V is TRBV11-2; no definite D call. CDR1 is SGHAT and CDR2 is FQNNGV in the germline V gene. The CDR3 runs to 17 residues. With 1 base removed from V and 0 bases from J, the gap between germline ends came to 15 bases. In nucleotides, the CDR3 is TGTGCCAGCAGCTTAGCCCACAGCCTTGCAACTAACTATGGCTACACCTTC. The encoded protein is CASSLAHSLATNYGYTF.

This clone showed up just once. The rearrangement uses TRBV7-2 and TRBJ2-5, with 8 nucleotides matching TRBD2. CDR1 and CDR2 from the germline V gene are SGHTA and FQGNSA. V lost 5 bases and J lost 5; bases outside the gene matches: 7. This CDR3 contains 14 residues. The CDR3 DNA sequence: TGTGCCAGCAGCGACGGACTAGCAACGGAGACCCAGTACTTC. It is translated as CASSDGLATETQYF.

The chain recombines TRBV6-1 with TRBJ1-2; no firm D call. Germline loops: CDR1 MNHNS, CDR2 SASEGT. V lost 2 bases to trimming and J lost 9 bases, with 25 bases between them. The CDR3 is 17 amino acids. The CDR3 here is CASSEKLPFLGWSSYTF. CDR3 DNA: TGTGCCAGCAGTGAAAAACTCCCCTTTCTGGGCTGGTCGAGCTACACCTTC.

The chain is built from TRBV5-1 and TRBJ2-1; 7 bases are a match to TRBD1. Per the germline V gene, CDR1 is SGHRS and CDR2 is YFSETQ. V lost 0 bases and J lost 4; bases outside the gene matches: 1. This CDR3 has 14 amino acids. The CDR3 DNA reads TGCGCCAGCAGCTTGGGACAGGGTTACAATGAGCAGTTCTTC. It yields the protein CASSLGQGYNEQFF.

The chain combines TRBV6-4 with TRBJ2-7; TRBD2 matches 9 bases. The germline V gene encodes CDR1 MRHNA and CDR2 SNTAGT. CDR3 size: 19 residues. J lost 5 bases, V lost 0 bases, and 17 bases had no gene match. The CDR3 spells CASSDSTGLAGRFRHEQYF. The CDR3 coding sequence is TGTGCCAGCAGTGACTCGACCGGTCTAGCGGGGAGGTTTCGGCACGAGCAGTACTTC.

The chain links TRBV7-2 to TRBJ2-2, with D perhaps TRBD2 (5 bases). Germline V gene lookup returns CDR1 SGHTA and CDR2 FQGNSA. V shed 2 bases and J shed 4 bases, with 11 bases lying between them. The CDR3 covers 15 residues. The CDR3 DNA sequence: TGTGCCAGCAGCTTAAGCGGCAGCTCCACCGGGGAGCTGTTTTTT. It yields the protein CASSLSGSSTGELFF.

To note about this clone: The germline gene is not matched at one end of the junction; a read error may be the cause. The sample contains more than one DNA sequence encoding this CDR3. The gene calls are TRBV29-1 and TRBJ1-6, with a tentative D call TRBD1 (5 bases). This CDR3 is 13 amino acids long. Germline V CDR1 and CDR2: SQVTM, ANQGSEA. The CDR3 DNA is TGCAGCGTTGAAGAGGGGCCTAATTCCCCCCTCCACTTT. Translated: CSVEEGPNSPLHF.

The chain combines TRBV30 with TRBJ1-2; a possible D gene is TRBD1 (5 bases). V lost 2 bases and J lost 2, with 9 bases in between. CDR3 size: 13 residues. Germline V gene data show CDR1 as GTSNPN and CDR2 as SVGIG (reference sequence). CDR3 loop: CAWSPSGNYGYTF. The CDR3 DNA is TGTGCCTGGAGTCCGTCAGGGAACTATGGCTACACCTTC.

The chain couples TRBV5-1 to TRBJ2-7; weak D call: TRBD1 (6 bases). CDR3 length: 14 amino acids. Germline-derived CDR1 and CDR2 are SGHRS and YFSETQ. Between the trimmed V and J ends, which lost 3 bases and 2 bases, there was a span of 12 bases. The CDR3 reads CASSSGQTAYEQYF. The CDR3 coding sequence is TGCGCCAGCAGCTCGGGACAAACAGCCTACGAGCAGTACTTC.

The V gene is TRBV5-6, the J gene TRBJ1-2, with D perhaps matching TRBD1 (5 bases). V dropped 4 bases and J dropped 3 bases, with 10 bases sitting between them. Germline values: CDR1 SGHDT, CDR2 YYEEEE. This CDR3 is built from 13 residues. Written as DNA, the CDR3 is TGTGCCAGCAGCCCCGACAGATACTATGGCTACACCTTC. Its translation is CASSPDRYYGYTF.

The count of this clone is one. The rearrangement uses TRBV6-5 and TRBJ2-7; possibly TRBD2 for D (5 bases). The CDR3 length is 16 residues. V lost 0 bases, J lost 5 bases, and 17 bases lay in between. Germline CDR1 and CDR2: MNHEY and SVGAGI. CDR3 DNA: TGTGCCAGCAGTTACTCTGTACGGGGAGTAAGGGACGAGCAGTACTTC. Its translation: CASSYSVRGVRDEQYF.

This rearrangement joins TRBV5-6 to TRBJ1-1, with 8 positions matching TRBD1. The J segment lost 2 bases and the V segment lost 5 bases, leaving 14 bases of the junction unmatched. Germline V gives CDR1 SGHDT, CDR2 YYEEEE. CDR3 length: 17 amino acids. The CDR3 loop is CASSTIGQGSFNTEAFF. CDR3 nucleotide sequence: TGTGCCAGCAGTACTATCGGACAGGGTTCTTTCAACACTGAAGCTTTCTTT.

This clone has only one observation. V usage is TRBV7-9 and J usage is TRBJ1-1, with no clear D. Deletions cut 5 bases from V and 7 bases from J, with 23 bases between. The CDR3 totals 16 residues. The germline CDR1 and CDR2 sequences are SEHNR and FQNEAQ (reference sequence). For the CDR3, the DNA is TGTGCCAGCAGCCCACAATGGTTCAGGCAGACATTTGAAGCTTTCTTT. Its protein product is CASSPQWFRQTFEAFF.

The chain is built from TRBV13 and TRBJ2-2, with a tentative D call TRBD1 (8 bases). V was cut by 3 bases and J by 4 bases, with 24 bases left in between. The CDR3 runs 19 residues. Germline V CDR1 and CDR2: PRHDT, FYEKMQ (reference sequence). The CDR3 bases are TGTGCCAGCAGCTTGTGTCCATCCACAGGGGGAGGGTGCACCGGGGAGCTGTTTTTT. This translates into CASSLCPSTGGGCTGELFF.

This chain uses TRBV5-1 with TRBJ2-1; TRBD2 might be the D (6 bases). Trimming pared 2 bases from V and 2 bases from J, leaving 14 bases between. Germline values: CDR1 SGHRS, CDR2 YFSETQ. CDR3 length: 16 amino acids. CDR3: CASSFEGGDAYNEQFF. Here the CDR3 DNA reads TGCGCCAGCAGCTTTGAGGGCGGGGACGCCTACAATGAGCAGTTCTTC.

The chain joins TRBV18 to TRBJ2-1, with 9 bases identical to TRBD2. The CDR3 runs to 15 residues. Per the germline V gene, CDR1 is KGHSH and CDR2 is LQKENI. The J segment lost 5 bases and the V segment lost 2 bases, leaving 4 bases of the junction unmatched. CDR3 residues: CASSPAGGRNNEQFF. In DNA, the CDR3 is TGTGCCAGCTCACCAGCGGGGGGGCGGAACAATGAGCAGTTCTTC. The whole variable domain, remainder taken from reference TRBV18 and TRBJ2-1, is NAGVMQNPRHLVRRRGQEARLRCSPMKGHSHVYWYRQLPEEGLKFMVYLQKENIIDESGMPKERFSAEFPKEGPSILRIQQVVRGDSAAYFCASSPAGGRNNEQFFGPGTRLTVL.

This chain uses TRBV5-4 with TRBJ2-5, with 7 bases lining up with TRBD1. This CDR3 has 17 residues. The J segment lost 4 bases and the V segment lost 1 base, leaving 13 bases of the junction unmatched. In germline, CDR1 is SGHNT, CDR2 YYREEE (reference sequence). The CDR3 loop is CASSLLSPRGGGETQYF. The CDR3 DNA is TGTGCCAGCAGCTTGCTCTCACCGAGAGGGGGCGGAGAGACCCAGTACTTC.

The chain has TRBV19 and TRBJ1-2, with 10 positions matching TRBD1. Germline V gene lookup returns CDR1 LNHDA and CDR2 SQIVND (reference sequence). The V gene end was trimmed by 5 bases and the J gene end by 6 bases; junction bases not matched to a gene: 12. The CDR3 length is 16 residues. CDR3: CASSLTGGEDRDGYTF. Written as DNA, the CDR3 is TGTGCCAGTAGTCTGACAGGGGGCGAAGATCGGGATGGCTACACCTTC.

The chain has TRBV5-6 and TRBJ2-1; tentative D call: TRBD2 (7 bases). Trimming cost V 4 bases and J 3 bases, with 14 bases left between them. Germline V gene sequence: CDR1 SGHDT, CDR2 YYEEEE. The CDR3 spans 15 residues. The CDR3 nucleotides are TGTGCCAGCAGCCCCGGGGAGGGGGGCTACAATGAGCAGTTCTTC. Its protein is CASSPGEGGYNEQFF.

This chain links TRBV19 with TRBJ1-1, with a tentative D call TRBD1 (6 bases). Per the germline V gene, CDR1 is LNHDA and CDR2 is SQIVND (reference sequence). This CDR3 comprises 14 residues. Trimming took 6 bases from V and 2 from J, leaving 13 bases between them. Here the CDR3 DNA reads TGTGCCAGTAGCCGTGGACAGTACAACACTGAAGCTTTCTTT. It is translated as CASSRGQYNTEAFF.